The T cell receptor (beta chain) described here comes from a study of cytomegalovirus exposure and HLA in healthy donors. PCR employed 60 Vbeta and 13 Jbeta primers. The table came from immunoSEQ multiplex PCR; TCRdb's copy has only in-frame clones and leaves some out. The table records tens of thousands of clones, roughly 67% of them present only once. Broader study findings: In vitro confirmation showed a few CMV-associated chains to be CMV antigen specific.

Trimming at V came to 5 bases and at J to 5 bases, leaving 11 bases not matched to a gene. Per germline, CDR1 SGHVS and CDR2 FNYEAQ. The CDR3 has 15 amino acids. This clone was seen more than once but under ten times. Its antigen remains unidentified. The sample was PBMCs. V is TRBV7-6 and J is TRBJ1-1; 7 bases are a match to TRBD1. The receptor comes from a boy under 18 in good health and CMV-seropositive. The CDR3 region is CASSQGLSGGTEAFF. The CDR3 nucleotides read TGTGCCAGCAGCCAAGGTTTATCAGGGGGGACTGAAGCTTTCTTT.